This T cell receptor (beta chain) was recorded in a study of cytomegalovirus exposure and HLA in healthy donors. Study results and limitations: Using the classifier, cytomegalovirus status was reportedly diagnosed with high specificity and sensitivity.

Clones were sequenced by immunoSEQ multiplex PCR, and TCRdb holds only the in-frame ones, with some missing. The sample includes some 120,000 clones, 85% of them seen just once. The CDR3 length is 15 residues. The V gene's germline CDR1 is SGDLS and CDR2 YYNGEE. The V end was cut by 1 base, the J end by 5 bases, with 15 bases between. This clone was seen once. The antigen remains undetermined. Sequenced: PBMCs. The V gene is TRBV9, the J gene TRBJ2-5; D is perhaps TRBD2 (5 bases). The sequence was collected from a woman under 40 in good health and CMV-seronegative. The CDR3 sequence: CASSVTGSAKETQYF. CDR3 nucleotides: TGTGCCAGCAGCGTAACGGGGTCCGCGAAGGAGACCCAGTACTTC.